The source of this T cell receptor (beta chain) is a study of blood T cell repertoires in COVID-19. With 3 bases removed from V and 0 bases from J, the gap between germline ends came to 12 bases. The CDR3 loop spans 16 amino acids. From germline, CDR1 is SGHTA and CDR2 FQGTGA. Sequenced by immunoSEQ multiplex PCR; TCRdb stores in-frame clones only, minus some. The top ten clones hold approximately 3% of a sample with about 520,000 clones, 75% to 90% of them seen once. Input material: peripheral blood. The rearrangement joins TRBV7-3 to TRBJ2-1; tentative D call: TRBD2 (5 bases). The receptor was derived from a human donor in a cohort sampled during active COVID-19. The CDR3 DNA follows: TGTGCCAGCAGCTTCTTTAGCGAGAGCTCCTACAATGAGCAGTTCTTC. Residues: CASSFFSESSYNEQFF.